One and the same sample provided the 7 T cell receptor beta chains below, sequenced in a study of control samples from healthy donors and cancer patients. This table comes from immunoSEQ multiplex PCR, and its TCRdb copy is limited to in-frame clones, with some not included. The sample shows around 180,000 clones, around 88% of them seen only once. Source material: blood. The receptors were gathered from a woman aged 25 to 39 in good health.

Here the CDR3 reads CASSPRLAGGPGNIQYF. In nucleotides, the CDR3 is TGTGCCAGCAGCCCACGACTAGCGGGAGGGCCGGGAAACATTCAGTACTTC. This chain uses TRBV7-9 with TRBJ2-4; the match to TRBD2 covers 14 bases. Trimming removed 5 bases from V and 6 bases from J; junction bases left unmatched: 9. CDR3 length: 17 amino acids. CDR1 and CDR2 from the germline V gene are SEHNR and FQNEAQ (reference sequence).

The V and J genes are TRBV28 and TRBJ2-6, with D unclear. Trimming pared 5 bases from V and 5 bases from J, leaving 10 bases between. The CDR3 totals 14 residues. Germline CDR1 reads MDHEN; CDR2 reads SYDVKM. CDR3 DNA sequence: TGTGCCAGCAGTGACATGCAATGGGCCAACGTCCTGACTTTC. Its protein product is CASSDMQWANVLTF. Supplemented by reference TRBV28 and TRBJ2-6, the full variable domain reads DVKVTQSSRYLVKRTGEKVFLECVQDMDHENMFWYRQDPGLGLRLIYFSYDVKMKEKGDIPEGYSVSREKKERFSLILESASTNQTSMYLCASSDMQWANVLTFGAGSRLTVL.

V is TRBV9 and J is TRBJ2-2, with D perhaps matching TRBD1 or TRBD2 (5 bases each). Germline V gene lookup returns CDR1 SGDLS and CDR2 YYNGEE. The CDR3 has 14 residues. V was clipped by 4 bases and J by 3 bases, with 10 bases between them. The CDR3 DNA sequence: TGTGCCAGCAGCCCCTTGGGGGACACCGGGGAGCTGTTTTTT. It yields the protein CASSPLGDTGELFF.

The CDR3 DNA reads TGTGCCAGCAGCCACCCCATTATTTTGGGGCCAACAGATACGCAGTATTTT. Encoded protein: CASSHPIILGPTDTQYF. This chain uses TRBV14 with TRBJ2-3; D may be TRBD1 (5 bases). The CDR3 spans 17 residues. V was trimmed by 3 bases and J by 3 bases, leaving 19 bases between them. From germline, CDR1 is SGHDN and CDR2 FVKESK.

The chain has TRBV6-1 and TRBJ1-2, with a possible D match to TRBD1 (5 bases). There are 15 residues in the CDR3. Between the trimmed V and J ends, which lost 1 base and 7 bases, there was a span of 16 bases. CDR1 and CDR2 from the germline V gene are MNHNS and SASEGT. CDR3 in DNA: TGTGCCAGCAGTGAAGGGTATGGGGGGGTTGGTGGCTACACCTTC. It codes for CASSEGYGGVGGYTF.

This chain connects TRBV4-1 to TRBJ1-1; possibly TRBD1 for D (5 bases). This CDR3 comprises 17 residues. The V end lost 0 bases, the J end lost 2 bases, and 16 bases lay between the germline ends. Germline lookup yields CDR1 MGHRA and CDR2 YSYEKL. CDR3 in amino acids: CASSQERRTGPNTEAFF. CDR3 nucleotide sequence: TGCGCCAGCAGCCAAGAGAGACGTACAGGCCCCAACACTGAAGCTTTCTTT.

This chain joins TRBV4-2 and TRBJ2-3, with 14 bases fitting TRBD2. V gave up 0 bases and J gave up 3 bases; unmatched junction bases: 2. This CDR3 comprises 17 residues. The germline gives CDR1 LGHNA, CDR2 YNFKEQ. CDR3 nucleotides: TGTGCCAGCAGCCAAGAGGGACTAGCGGGAGTAACAGATACGCAGTATTTT. It codes for CASSQEGLAGVTDTQYF.